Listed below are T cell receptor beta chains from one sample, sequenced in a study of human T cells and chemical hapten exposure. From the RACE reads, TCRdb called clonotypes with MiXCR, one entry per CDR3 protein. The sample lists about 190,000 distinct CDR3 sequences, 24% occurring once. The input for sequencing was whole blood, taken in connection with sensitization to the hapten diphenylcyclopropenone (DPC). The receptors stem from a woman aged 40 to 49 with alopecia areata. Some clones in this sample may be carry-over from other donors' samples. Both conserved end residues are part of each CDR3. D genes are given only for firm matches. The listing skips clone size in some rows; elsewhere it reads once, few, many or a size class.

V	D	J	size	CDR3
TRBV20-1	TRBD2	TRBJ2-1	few	CSARDPGTRSYNEQFF
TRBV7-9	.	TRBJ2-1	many	CASSPRSNEQFF
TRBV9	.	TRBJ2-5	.	CASSAREETQYF
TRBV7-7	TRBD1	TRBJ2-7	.	CASSLGQGGTYEQYF
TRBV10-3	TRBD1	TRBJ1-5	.	CAISGGQINQPQHF
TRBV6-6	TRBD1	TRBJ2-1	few	CASRSPRDSHSNEQFF
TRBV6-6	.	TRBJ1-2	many	CASSPTGRTNYGYTF
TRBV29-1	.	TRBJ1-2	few	CSVDEDYGYTF
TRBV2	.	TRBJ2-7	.	CVSSERGFLTAYEQYF
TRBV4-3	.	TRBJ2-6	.	CASRQMQTPSGGASSGANVLTF